The sequence of this T cell receptor (beta chain) was determined in a study of blood T cell repertoires in COVID-19. Study context: The study drew acute and convalescent COVID-19 samples from the United States, Italy and Spain. T cells, B-cell-depleted T cells, or PBMCs supplied cDNA or gDNA.

Source study methods: Amplifying reference gene primers gave estimates of nucleated cell counts. Sequenced by immunoSEQ multiplex PCR; TCRdb stores in-frame clones only, minus some. Clonal size and the V and J genes are those of that table, whereas D and trimming came from the DNA. Of about 160,000 clones detected, roughly 81% appear once; the ten largest clones hold roughly 8%. V gave up 6 bases and J gave up 6 bases, with 14 bases separating them. The germline V gene has CDR1 MNHEY and CDR2 SVGAGI. The CDR3 length is 14 residues. The chain links TRBV6-5 to TRBJ2-2, with D perhaps TRBD2 (5 bases). The sequence derives from a man aged 40-50 years who had recovered from COVID-19. Sequencing was performed on peripheral blood. The CDR3 DNA reads TGTGCCAGCAGCCGGGCGGGCGTCGCCGGGGAGCTGTTTTTT. It specifies CASSRAGVAGELFF.